The 19 T cell receptor beta chains below come from one sample, sequenced in a study of shared clonotypes between healthy human individuals. The repertoire was sequenced with immunoSEQ multiplex PCR; TCRdb's copy has only in-frame clones and lacks some. The table shows 600,000 to 700,000 clones, with around 73% occurring only once. The sample was memory CD4+ T cells sorted from blood. Subset noted: CD45RA-negative fraction. The source of these receptors is a woman aged 25 to 39 in good health.

The count of this clone is one. The rearrangement uses TRBV19 and TRBJ1-2; weak D call: TRBD1 (6 bases). The germline gives CDR1 LNHDA, CDR2 SQIVND (reference sequence). Trimming took off 5 bases at V and 10 bases at J, with 26 bases between the two ends. This CDR3 has 16 residues. This CDR3 reads CASSALRNRVLAYYTF. CDR3 DNA: TGTGCCAGTAGTGCTCTCAGGAACAGGGTTCTCGCTTACTACACCTTC.

As concerns this clone: This likely came from a read error, as a far larger clone is one base away. CDR3 loop: CASSLAEGNTIYF. The DNA of the CDR3 is TGTGCCAGCAGCTTAGCGGAAGGAAACACCATATATTTT. The chain is built from TRBV7-9 and TRBJ1-3, with no clear D. The CDR3 has 13 residues. CDR1 and CDR2 (germline): SEHNR, FQNEAQ (reference sequence). Trimming stripped 0 bases from V and 4 bases from J, with 4 bases between.

The J gene is TRBJ2-1, the V gene TRBV27; D gene ambiguous. V was trimmed by 5 bases and J by 5 bases, leaving 7 bases between them. Per the germline V gene, CDR1 is MNHEY and CDR2 is SMNVEV (reference sequence). The CDR3 runs 12 residues. CDR3 sequence reads: CASSRQHNEQFF. Written as DNA, the CDR3 is TGTGCCAGCAGTAGGCAACACAATGAGCAGTTCTTC.

Regarding this clone: One end of the junction fails to match germline, which may point to a read error. V is TRBV10-3 and J is TRBJ1-1; D remains ambiguous. The CDR3 consists of 12 residues. Germline V gene lookup returns CDR1 ENHRY and CDR2 SYGVKD. The CDR3: CAISDGPRDRDF. DNA for the CDR3: TGTGCCATCAGTGATGGTCCCCGAGACCGCGACTTT.

This clone was observed a few times. V and J are TRBV6-6 and TRBJ2-7, with TRBD1 identical over 8 bases. J was trimmed by 3 bases and V by 3 bases; bases with no gene match: 10. Per germline, CDR1 MNHNY and CDR2 SVGAGI (reference sequence). This CDR3 has 16 amino acids. The DNA of the CDR3 is TGTGCCAGCAGTTATGGACAGGGAAGGGAAATCTACGAGCAGTACTTC. This sequence encodes CASSYGQGREIYEQYF.

This rearrangement joins TRBV15 to TRBJ1-1; D remains ambiguous. Trimming took 1 base from V and 8 from J, leaving 11 bases between them. CDR3 size: 13 residues. CDR1 is LNHNV, CDR2 YYDKDF, per germline (reference sequence). The CDR3 sequence: CATSRVRTREAFF. The CDR3 nucleotides read TGTGCCACCAGCAGAGTTCGGACTAGAGAAGCTTTCTTT.

J is TRBJ1-1 and V is TRBV20-1; D gene ambiguous. The V end lost 6 bases, the J end lost 5 bases, and 10 bases lay between the germline ends. Germline V lookup: CDR1 DFQATT, CDR2 SNEGSKA (reference sequence). The CDR3 totals 11 residues. In nucleotides, the CDR3 is TGCAGTGCCCATGTAAATACTGAAGCTTTCTTT. Its protein is CSAHVNTEAFF.

The chain employs TRBV19 and TRBJ1-6, with a possible D match to TRBD1 (5 bases). There are 16 residues in the CDR3. With 5 bases removed from V and 0 bases from J, the gap between germline ends came to 11 bases. Germline assignment: CDR1 LNHDA and CDR2 SQIVND (reference sequence). The CDR3 protein is CASSWKRGSYNSPLHF. The CDR3 DNA reads as TGTGCCAGTAGTTGGAAGAGGGGCTCCTATAATTCACCCCTCCACTTT.

CDR3 sequence reads: CASSPSGLAASGGSEQYF. The CDR3 nucleotides are TGTGCCAGCAGCCCCTCGGGACTAGCGGCCTCGGGAGGTTCCGAGCAGTACTTC. This chain uses TRBV5-4 with TRBJ2-7; 11 bases align to TRBD2. J lost 6 bases, V lost 4 bases, and 18 bases had no gene match. This CDR3 is built from 18 residues. CDR1 SGHNT and CDR2 YYREEE come from the germline V gene (reference sequence).

The V gene is TRBV25-1, the J gene TRBJ2-5; a possible D gene is TRBD2 (6 bases). From germline, CDR1 is MGHDK and CDR2 SYGVNS. Trimming removed 1 base at V and 2 bases at J, with 8 bases between. The CDR3 covers 14 residues. Written as DNA, the CDR3 is TGTGCCAGCAGTGAATTGCGGGGTCAAGAGACCCAGTACTTC. Encoded protein: CASSELRGQETQYF.

The rearrangement uses TRBV28 and TRBJ2-1; a weak D match, TRBD2 (6 bases). The V gene's germline CDR1 is MDHEN and CDR2 SYDVKM. The V and J ends lost 4 bases and 5 bases respectively, with 18 bases between them. The CDR3 has 16 residues. Written as DNA, the CDR3 is TGTGCCAGCAGTTCCTTTAGCGGCAATACACACAATGAGCAGTTCTTC. It translates to CASSSFSGNTHNEQFF.

V and J are TRBV5-6 and TRBJ2-7; D possibly matches TRBD1 or TRBD2 (5 bases each). CDR3 length equals 16 residues. V gave up 4 bases and J gave up 6 bases, with 23 bases separating them. Germline CDR1 reads SGHDT; CDR2 reads YYEEEE. This CDR3 reads CASSPVGAGVDFEQYF. CDR3 coding DNA: TGTGCCAGCAGCCCCGTCGGGGCCGGGGTGGACTTCGAGCAGTACTTC.

V usage is TRBV19 and J usage is TRBJ2-1; TRBD1 is a possible D gene (5 bases). Trimming removed 2 bases at V and 4 bases at J, with 12 bases between. Germline CDR1 LNHDA, CDR2 SQIVND (reference sequence). The CDR3 loop spans 15 amino acids. CDR3 loop: CASSIRSQGYNEQFF. The CDR3 coding sequence is TGTGCCAGTAGTATAAGGTCCCAGGGTTACAATGAGCAGTTCTTC. The whole variable domain, filled in from reference TRBV19 and TRBJ2-1, reads DGGITQSPKYLFRKEGQNVTLSCEQNLNHDAMYWYRQDPGQGLRLIYYSQIVNDFQKGDIAEGYSVSREKKESFPLTVTSAQKNPTAFYLCASSIRSQGYNEQFFGPGTRLTVL.

This rearrangement joins TRBV7-2 to TRBJ2-5; 7 bases are shared with TRBD2. V shed 2 bases, J shed 4 bases, and the junction held 10 bases outside the gene matches. CDR3 length: 16 amino acids. Germline V gene data show CDR1 as SGHTA and CDR2 as FQGNSA. The CDR3 sequence is CASSLTNGRTRETQYF. The CDR3 DNA is TGTGCCAGCAGCTTAACTAACGGGAGGACGAGAGAGACCCAGTACTTC.

The gene calls are TRBV5-4 and TRBJ2-5, with 7 bases identical to TRBD2. Per the germline V gene, CDR1 is SGHNT and CDR2 is YYREEE (reference sequence). This CDR3 has 16 residues. V dropped 4 bases and J dropped 2; count of bases not matched to a gene: 11. The CDR3 is CASSPTVTSPQETQYF. The CDR3 nucleotides read TGTGCCAGCAGCCCAACCGTGACTAGCCCTCAAGAGACCCAGTACTTC.

CDR3 region: CASSWGRTSGNNEQFF. CDR3 bases: TGTGCCAGCAGCTGGGGGCGGACTAGCGGGAACAATGAGCAGTTCTTC. The chain employs TRBV5-8 and TRBJ2-1; 12 nucleotides align to TRBD2. Germline V CDR1 and CDR2: SGHTS, YDEGEE. The J segment lost 5 bases and the V segment lost 3 bases, leaving 6 bases of the junction unmatched. CDR3 size: 16 residues.

This clone has more than one count but fewer than ten. J is TRBJ2-1 and V is TRBV28; D remains ambiguous. With 6 bases removed from V and 6 bases from J, the gap between germline ends came to 18 bases. This CDR3 is built from 15 residues. Germline-derived CDR1 and CDR2 are MDHEN and SYDVKM. CDR3 sequence: CASSQFSLGSNEQFF. CDR3 coding DNA: TGTGCCAGCAGCCAATTCTCCCTCGGTTCCAATGAGCAGTTCTTC.

The gene calls are TRBV27 and TRBJ2-7; 14 nucleotides agree with TRBD2. Per the germline V gene, CDR1 is MNHEY and CDR2 is SMNVEV (reference sequence). This CDR3 has 18 amino acids. V lost 5 bases and J lost 4; bases outside the gene matches: 13. The chain's CDR3 is CASSLTSGRAGSSYEQYF. The CDR3 nucleotides read TGTGCCAGCAGTCTGACTAGCGGGAGGGCCGGTTCGTCTTACGAGCAGTACTTC.

V usage is TRBV10-1 and J usage is TRBJ2-1; D is uncertain. CDR1 is WNHNN, CDR2 SYGVQD, per germline (reference sequence). The CDR3 covers 13 residues. Deletions cut 5 bases from V and 6 bases from J, with 11 bases between. DNA of the CDR3: TGCGCCAGCAGTTTAGGGAAGGGCAATGAGCAGTTCTTC. This gives the protein CASSLGKGNEQFF.